These 20 T cell receptor beta chains were all obtained from the same sample, sequenced in a study of control samples from healthy donors and cancer patients. TCRdb keeps only in-frame clones here, not all; method: immunoSEQ multiplex PCR. The sample includes tens of thousands of clones, roughly 87% of them seen just once. The source material was blood. All receptors derive from a woman aged 45-60 years in good health.

The chain is built from TRBV5-6 and TRBJ2-1, with 7 bases that match TRBD1. With V trimmed by 5 bases and J by 0 bases, 8 bases remained unmatched. This CDR3 comprises 16 residues. The germline gives CDR1 SGHDT, CDR2 YYEEEE. The CDR3 loop reads CASRTDRETSYNEQFF. The CDR3 bases are TGTGCCAGCAGAACAGACAGGGAGACCTCCTACAATGAGCAGTTCTTC. The variable domain in full, with the rest retrieved from reference TRBV5-6 and TRBJ2-1, is DAGVTQSPTHLIKTRGQQVTLRCSPKSGHDTVSWYQQALGQGPQFIFQYYEEEERQRGNFPDRFSGHQFPNYSSELNVNALLLGDSALYLCASRTDRETSYNEQFFGPGTRLTVL.

On this clone: At one boundary the junction diverges from the germline segment, which might be a read error. The chain has TRBV12-3 or TRBV12-4 and TRBJ2-3; D unclear. This CDR3 comprises 11 residues. CDR3 region: CASSLADTQYF. CDR3 nucleotide sequence: TGTGCCAGCAGTCTAGCAGATACGCAGTATTTT.

This chain connects TRBV4-2 to TRBJ2-1; TRBD2 agrees at 7 bases. Germline CDR1 and CDR2: LGHNA and YNFKEQ. Losses at the gene ends were 1 base for V and 5 bases for J; bases not matched to a gene: 5. The CDR3 is 15 amino acids. CDR3 in DNA: TGTGCCAGCAGCCAAGGGACTAGGGCTAACAATGAGCAGTTCTTC. Translated, it gives CASSQGTRANNEQFF.

The rearrangement uses TRBV29-1 and TRBJ2-1; D is possibly TRBD1 (6 bases). CDR1 and CDR2 (germline): SQVTM, ANQGSEA. The CDR3 covers 15 residues. Trimming cost V 1 base and J 0 bases, with 10 bases left between them. DNA for the CDR3: TGCAGCGTTGAAGGGCAGGGGAGCTCCTACAATGAGCAGTTCTTC. Translating gives CSVEGQGSSYNEQFF.

V is TRBV6-1 and J is TRBJ1-3; the D is unclear. The germline CDR1 and CDR2 sequences are MNHNS and SASEGT. This CDR3 comprises 20 residues. The V gene lost 2 bases and the J gene lost 1 base, with 24 bases spanning the gap. CDR3 residues: CASSEPPLATWERSGNTIYF. CDR3 in DNA: TGTGCCAGCAGTGAACCCCCCTTGGCGACTTGGGAAAGATCTGGAAACACCATATATTTT.

The CDR3, as DNA: TGTGCCTGGAGCGTGGATAGCGGGGCCGCCTACGAGCAGTACTTC. It translates to CAWSVDSGAAYEQYF. The chain joins TRBV30 to TRBJ2-7; 8 positions agree with TRBD2. Germline trimming cut 3 bases from V and 2 bases from J; bases unmatched to any gene: 9. Per germline, CDR1 GTSNPN and CDR2 SVGIG (reference sequence). CDR3 length: 15 amino acids.

The chain is built from TRBV5-4 and TRBJ2-3; possible D gene TRBD2, 6 bases. The germline V gene encodes CDR1 SGHNT and CDR2 YYREEE (reference sequence). The length of the CDR3 is 18 residues. Trimming pared 1 base from V and 2 bases from J, leaving 20 bases between. CDR3 bases: TGTGCCAGCAGCTTGTCTGGCGGGAACAGCCATATCACAGATACGCAGTATTTT. As protein: CASSLSGGNSHITDTQYF. Filled out from reference TRBV5-4 and TRBJ2-3, the complete variable domain reads ETGVTQSPTHLIKTRGQQVTLRCSSQSGHNTVSWYQQALGQGPQFIFQYYREEENGRGNFPPRFSGLQFPNYSSELNVNALELDDSALYLCASSLSGGNSHITDTQYFGPGTRLTVL.

V and J are TRBV5-1 and TRBJ1-1, with 11 nucleotides matching TRBD1. Germline V gives CDR1 SGHRS, CDR2 YFSETQ. After removal of 4 bases from V and 5 bases from J, the junction contained 4 bases not matched to a gene. The CDR3 totals 14 residues. The CDR3 nucleotides read TGCGCCAGCAGCGGACAGGGGGCGCTTACTGAAGCTTTCTTT. Its protein product is CASSGQGALTEAFF.

This clone has just one count. The chain couples TRBV5-1 to TRBJ1-5, with TRBD1 identical over 8 bases. Germline CDR1 is SGHRS and CDR2 is YFSETQ. CDR3 length: 16 residues. Trimming took 1 base from V and 5 from J; bases not matched to a gene: 8. CDR3 sequence: CASSLSPGGADQPQHF. The CDR3 region has the DNA TGCGCCAGCAGCTTGTCCCCAGGGGGCGCGGATCAGCCCCAGCATTTT.

J is TRBJ2-3 and V is TRBV5-1; 12 bases align to TRBD2. V lost 3 bases to trimming and J lost 0 bases; unmatched junction nucleotides: 2. In germline, CDR1 is SGHRS, CDR2 YFSETQ. CDR3 size: 16 residues. The chain's CDR3 is CASSSGTSGSTDTQYF. The CDR3 DNA follows: TGCGCCAGCAGCTCAGGGACTAGCGGGAGCACAGATACGCAGTATTTT.

This clone has only one observation. The chain combines TRBV5-1 with TRBJ2-7; 8 nucleotides agree with TRBD2. Losses at the gene ends were 4 bases for V and 2 bases for J; bases not matched to a gene: 5. Germline lookup yields CDR1 SGHRS and CDR2 YFSETQ. This CDR3 comprises 14 residues. This CDR3 reads CASSQSGGAYEQYF. The CDR3 nucleotides are TGCGCCAGCAGCCAAAGCGGGGGAGCCTACGAGCAGTACTTC.

The chain recombines TRBV5-1 with TRBJ2-7; D is ambiguous. The length of the CDR3 is 16 residues. Germline V gives CDR1 SGHRS, CDR2 YFSETQ. Trimming took off 0 bases at V and 3 bases at J, with 16 bases between the two ends. The CDR3 coding sequence is TGCGCCAGCAGCTTGGCCCGCCCAGAAGAAGACTACGAGCAGTACTTC. Its translation: CASSLARPEEDYEQYF.

V and J are TRBV7-3 and TRBJ2-5; D not certain. The CDR3 contains 16 residues. The ends were cut back, 0 bases at V and 2 bases at J, with 13 bases in the middle. The germline V gene has CDR1 SGHTA and CDR2 FQGTGA. CDR3 amino acids: CASSLTPGSGQETQYF. The CDR3 DNA follows: TGTGCCAGCAGCTTAACCCCCGGGTCTGGGCAAGAGACCCAGTACTTC.

Many counts were recorded for this clone. This rearrangement joins TRBV27 to TRBJ2-6; D not certain. Deletions cut 5 bases from V and 4 bases from J, with 6 bases between. This CDR3 comprises 13 residues. Germline-derived CDR1 and CDR2 are MNHEY and SMNVEV (reference sequence). CDR3 bases: TGTGCCAGCAGTCATCCCGGGGCCAACGTCCTGACTTTC. Encoded protein: CASSHPGANVLTF. The whole variable domain, remainder taken from reference TRBV27 and TRBJ2-6, is EAQVTQNPRYLITVTGKKLTVTCSQNMNHEYMSWYRQDPGLGLRQIYYSMNVEVTDKGDVPEGYKVSRKEKRNFPLILESPSPNQTSLYFCASSHPGANVLTFGAGSRLTVL.

The chain combines TRBV3-1 (or the pseudogene TRBV3-2) with TRBJ2-1; 9 nucleotides align to TRBD2. V dropped 1 base and J dropped 2; count of bases not matched to a gene: 9. CDR1 and CDR2 (germline): LGHDT, YNNKEL (reference sequence). This CDR3 spans 18 amino acids. The CDR3 region is CASSQVLVRGRAYNEQFF. CDR3 coding DNA: TGTGCCAGCAGCCAAGTCCTTGTCCGCGGGAGGGCCTACAATGAGCAGTTCTTC.

This clone was seen a handful of times. The chain uses TRBV12-5 and TRBJ1-5, with D unclear. The CDR3 spans 14 residues. V gave up 5 bases and J gave up 1 base, with 9 bases separating them. Germline CDR1 reads LGHNT; CDR2 reads FRNRAP. In DNA form, the CDR3 reads TGTGCTAGTGGTCCAGACCCAAGCAATCAGCCCCAGCATTTT. It translates to CASGPDPSNQPQHF. Looking up the rest from reference TRBV12-5 and TRBJ1-5 gives the full variable domain: DARVTQTPRHKVTEMGQEVTMRCQPILGHNTVFWYRQTMMQGLELLAYFRNRAPLDDSGMPKDRFSAEMPDATLATLKIQPSEPRDSAVYFCASGPDPSNQPQHFGDGTRLSIL.

The CDR3 bases are TGTGCCAGCGTTTCGAACAATGAGCAGTTCTTC. It is translated as CASVSNNEQFF. The chain is built from TRBV28 and TRBJ2-1; no clear D. Per the germline V gene, CDR1 is MDHEN and CDR2 is SYDVKM. V shed 8 bases and J shed 5 bases, with 7 bases lying between them. The CDR3 totals 11 residues.

The V and J genes are TRBV6-1 and TRBJ1-1; D not resolved. This CDR3 is 13 amino acids long. Looked up from germline, CDR1 is MNHNS and CDR2 is SASEGT. The V end lost 1 base, the J end lost 7 bases, and 10 bases lay between the germline ends. The CDR3 nucleotides are TGTGCCAGCAGTGAAGGTCGCTCCTTTGAAGCTTTCTTT. Translation: CASSEGRSFEAFF.

CDR3 region: CASSPRSNEQFF. The CDR3 coding sequence is TGTGCCAGCAGTCCCAGATCCAATGAGCAGTTCTTC. The J gene is TRBJ2-1, the V gene TRBV28; no firm D call. Trimming pared 5 bases from V and 6 bases from J, leaving 8 bases between. The CDR3 loop spans 12 amino acids. The germline CDR1 and CDR2 sequences are MDHEN and SYDVKM.

The V call is TRBV6-5, the J call TRBJ2-5; weak D call: TRBD1 (5 bases). The CDR3 is 13 residues long. V lost 8 bases and J 3 bases, leaving 13 bases between the germline ends. CDR1 and CDR2 (germline): MNHEY, SVGAGI. CDR3 protein: CASSRQGEETQYF. The CDR3 region has the DNA TGTGCCAGCTCTCGGCAGGGTGAAGAGACCCAGTACTTC.